Presented here are 10 T cell receptor beta chains from one specimen sequenced in a study of OX40 agonist ivuxolimab in advanced cancers. Profiled with immunoSEQ multiplex PCR; TCRdb holds only in-frame clones, not every one. The sample includes roughly 80,000 clones, around 85% seen only once; the top ten take approximately 0.61%. The sequencing here drew on CD4+ or CD8+ T cells sorted from blood, taken in a trial of the OX40 agonist ivuxolimab. These receptors all stem from an adult with an advanced solid tumor such as melanoma, head and neck, liver or kidney cancer.

This chain uses TRBV6-1 with TRBJ1-5, with a tentative D call TRBD1 (6 bases). Germline loops: CDR1 MNHNS, CDR2 SASEGT. Trimming pared 4 bases from V and 9 bases from J, leaving 13 bases between. This CDR3 region has 13 residues. The CDR3 region has the DNA TGTGCCAGCAGTGCGCAGGGGCTCGGGCCCCAGCATTTT. This codes for CASSAQGLGPQHF.

The chain links TRBV5-5 to TRBJ1-2; maybe TRBD1 (6 bases). The CDR3 spans 14 residues. The ends were cut back, 3 bases at V and 6 bases at J, with 15 bases in the middle. The germline V gene encodes CDR1 SGHKS and CDR2 YYEKEE (reference sequence). The CDR3 DNA follows: TGTGCCAGCAGCTCCGGACAGACCTGGGATGGCTACACCTTC. Translating it yields CASSSGQTWDGYTF.

The V gene is TRBV30, the J gene TRBJ1-5; D is possibly TRBD1 (6 bases). The CDR3 consists of 16 residues. CDR1 is GTSNPN, CDR2 SVGIG, per germline (reference sequence). V lost 4 bases and J lost 4, with 20 bases in between. The CDR3 nucleotides are TGTGCCTGGACATCGGGACAACTGGGGTCGAATCAGCCCCAGCATTTT. Its translation is CAWTSGQLGSNQPQHF.

The chain uses TRBV30 and TRBJ1-2; D is unclear. Trimming took 0 bases from V and 2 from J, leaving 7 bases between them. CDR3 length: 13 residues. CDR1 and CDR2 (germline): GTSNPN, SVGIG (reference sequence). CDR3 in DNA: TGTGCCTGGAGTGTAGGTCAGAACTATGGCTACACCTTC. Its protein is CAWSVGQNYGYTF.

The chain is built from TRBV29-1 and TRBJ2-3, with D tentatively TRBD1 (6 bases). Germline assignment: CDR1 SQVTM and CDR2 ANQGSEA. The ends were cut back, 7 bases at V and 4 bases at J, with 15 bases in the middle. The CDR3 runs to 13 residues. The CDR3 sequence is CSASRDTADTQYF. CDR3 coding DNA: TGCAGCGCGAGTCGGGACACTGCAGATACGCAGTATTTT.

This clone was found a few times. V and J are TRBV30 and TRBJ1-1; possible D gene TRBD1, 6 bases. V lost 5 bases, J lost 11 bases, and 21 bases lay in between. Germline lookup yields CDR1 GTSNPN and CDR2 SVGIG (reference sequence). The CDR3 is 13 amino acids. Written as DNA, the CDR3 is TGTGCCTGGGGAAATCACAGGGCCCATGAGGCTTTCTTT. This codes for CAWGNHRAHEAFF.

This clone appeared a single time. The CDR3 bases are TGTGCCAGCAGCATCAGGGATAGGGGGACTGAAGCTTTCTTT. Encoded protein: CASSIRDRGTEAFF. The chain joins TRBV11-2 to TRBJ1-1, with a weak D call TRBD1 (6 bases). With 5 bases removed from V and 5 bases from J, the gap between germline ends came to 15 bases. The CDR3 consists of 14 residues. Germline V lookup: CDR1 SGHAT, CDR2 FQNNGV.

This chain connects TRBV6-5 to TRBJ1-5; D is ambiguous. Trimming stripped 6 bases from V and 5 bases from J, with 17 bases between. The CDR3 has 15 residues. Germline lookup yields CDR1 MNHEY and CDR2 SVGAGI. The CDR3 DNA follows: TGTGCCAGCAGCCGTGCTCGAGGACCGTATCAGCCCCAGCATTTT. Translating it yields CASSRARGPYQPQHF.

About this clone itself: The same CDR3 is also encoded by other DNA sequences in this sample. This chain connects TRBV19 to TRBJ2-7, with D perhaps assigned TRBD1 or TRBD2 (7 bases each). The CDR3 sequence is 15 residues long. V lost 5 bases, J lost 2 bases, and 16 bases lay in between. Germline V CDR1 and CDR2: LNHDA, SQIVND (reference sequence). The CDR3 DNA reads as TGTGCCAGTAGTCGAGGGGGAGGGGGCACCTACGAGCAGTACTTC. Translation gives CASSRGGGGTYEQYF.

The gene calls are TRBV7-2 and TRBJ2-3; a possible D gene is TRBD1 (6 bases). This CDR3 has 16 amino acids. Trimming shortened V by 1 base and J by 6 bases, and 17 bases separated the two germline ends. The V gene's germline CDR1 is SGHTA and CDR2 FQGNSA. CDR3 in amino acids: CASSLVFRGPGDTQYF. The CDR3 DNA is TGTGCCAGCAGCTTAGTGTTCAGGGGCCCGGGGGATACGCAGTATTTT.